This is a list of T cell receptor beta chains from one sample in a study of Tregs in tolerant kidney transplant recipients. Assay used: immunoSEQ multiplex PCR; TCRdb lists only in-frame clones, some missing. The table lists some 64,000 clones, approximately 98% of them singletons, with 0.34% in the top ten. The material sequenced was Tregs from blood, taken before the transplant. The receptor source for this set is a human donor who received a combined kidney and bone marrow transplant. CDR3s include the opening cysteine and the closing phenylalanine or tryptophan. The D gene is left open where the match is weak. Only some rows state a clone size, as once, few, many or a class for expanded clones.

clone size	J gene	V gene	D gene	CDR3 DNA	CDR3 protein
NA	TRBJ2-7	TRBV9	TRBD2	TGTGCCAGCAGCGTTAGGACTAGCTCCTACGAGCAGTACTTC	CASSVRTSSYEQYF
NA	TRBJ1-2	TRBV28	TRBD1	TGTGCCAGCAGTTTCAGGGGGTATGGCTACACCTTC	CASSFRGYGYTF
few	TRBJ2-1	TRBV7-3	NA	TGTGCCAGCAGCTTAGGGCAGGGTGGGGTTAATGAGCAGTTCTTC	CASSLGQGGVNEQFF
NA	TRBJ2-4	TRBV7-2	NA	TGTGCCAGCAGCTTAGACAGTGTAGTCAACATTCAGTACTTC	CASSLDSVVNIQYF
NA	TRBJ2-7	TRBV19	TRBD1	TGTGCCAGTAAGCGAGGGGGCGGGTTCTCCTACGAGCAGTACTTC	CASKRGGGFSYEQYF
NA	TRBJ2-7	TRBV7-2	NA	TGTGCCAGCAGCCCCCTGTCCGAGCAGTACTTC	CASSPLSEQYF
NA	TRBJ2-1	TRBV20-1	NA	TGCAGTGCTAGACGGGACTATGAGCAGTTCTTC	CSARRDYEQFF
once	TRBJ2-3	TRBV5-1	NA	TGCGCCAGCAGCTTAGCCACAGATACGCAGTATTTT	CASSLATDTQYF
NA	TRBJ2-7	TRBV9	TRBD2	TGTGCCAGCAGCGTAGAGGTTCGCGGGAGCGAGCAGTACTTC	CASSVEVRGSEQYF
NA	TRBJ2-5	TRBV7-3	TRBD1	TGTGCCAGCAGTCGGACAGGGAATATGCCGGAGACCCAGTACTTC	CASSRTGNMPETQYF
NA	TRBJ1-3	TRBV6-1	NA	TGTGCCAGCAGTGTAACGGGCGGGAGCTCTGGAAACACCATATATTTT	CASSVTGGSSGNTIYF
NA	TRBJ1-5	TRBV15	NA	TGTGCCACCAGCAGAGATTATGTTACCGGGGGTAGCAATCAGCCCCAGCATTTT	CATSRDYVTGGSNQPQHF
NA	TRBJ1-5	TRBV20-1	NA	TGCAGTGCTCAGGGGTCTGGGCCCCAGCATTTT	CSAQGSGPQHF
NA	TRBJ1-3	TRBV7-8	NA	TGTGCCAGCAGCTTAGCTGTACAGCTATCTCGCTCTGGAAACACCATATATTTT	CASSLAVQLSRSGNTIYF
NA	TRBJ1-5	TRBV9	TRBD1	TGTGCCAGCAGCGTAGAGGACAGGGCGATAATTAGCAATCAGCCCCAGCATTTT	CASSVEDRAIISNQPQHF
NA	TRBJ1-1	TRBV6-5	NA	TGTGCCAGCAGCCCCTCCAGGGGCTGGGGAGCTTTCTTT	CASSPSRGWGAFF
NA	TRBJ1-1	TRBV9	NA	TGTGCCAGCAGCGTAGCGGGGGACACTGAAGCTTTCTTT	CASSVAGDTEAFF
NA	TRBJ2-2	TRBV30	NA	TGTGCCTGGACTCGTCTTACCGGGGAGCTGTTTTTT	CAWTRLTGELFF
NA	TRBJ1-1	TRBV29-1	TRBD1	TGCAGCGTCGGGACAGGGGTGAACACTGAAGCTTTCTTT	CSVGTGVNTEAFF
NA	TRBJ2-1	TRBV9	NA	TGTGCCAGCAGCGCCAGGAATGAGCAGTTCTTC	CASSARNEQFF
NA	TRBJ1-4	TRBV6-1	NA	TGTGCCAGCAGTGTTTGGAGGGCTAATGAAAAACTGTTTTTT	CASSVWRANEKLFF
NA	TRBJ2-1	TRBV9	TRBD1	TGTGCCAGCAAGAAACAGGGGAGCGAACAGTTCTTC	CASKKQGSEQFF
NA	TRBJ1-1	TRBV6-1	NA	TGTGCCAGCAGTGACGCTGAAGCTTTCTTT	CASSDAEAFF